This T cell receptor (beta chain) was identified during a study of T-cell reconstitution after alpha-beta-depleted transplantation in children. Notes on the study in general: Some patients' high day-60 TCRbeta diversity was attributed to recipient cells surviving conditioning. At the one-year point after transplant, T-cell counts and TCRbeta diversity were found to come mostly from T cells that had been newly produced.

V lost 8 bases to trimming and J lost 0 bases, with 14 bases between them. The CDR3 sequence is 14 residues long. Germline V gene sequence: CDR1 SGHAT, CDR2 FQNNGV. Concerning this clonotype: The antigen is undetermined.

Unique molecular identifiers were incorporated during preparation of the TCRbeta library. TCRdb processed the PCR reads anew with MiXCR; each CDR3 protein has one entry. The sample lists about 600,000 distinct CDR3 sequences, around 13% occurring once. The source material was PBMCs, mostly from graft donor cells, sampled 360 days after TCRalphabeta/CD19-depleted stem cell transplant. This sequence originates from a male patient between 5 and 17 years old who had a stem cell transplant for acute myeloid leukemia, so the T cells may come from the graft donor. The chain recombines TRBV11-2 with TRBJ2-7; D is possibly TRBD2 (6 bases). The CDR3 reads CASAPGLPSYEQYF. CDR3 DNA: TGTGCCAGCGCACCGGGACTCCCCTCCTACGAGCAGTACTTC.